A single T cell receptor (beta chain) is shown here with its context. In the study's own analysis: For nucleated cells, counts were estimated from reference gene primer amplification. Here immunoSEQ multiplex PCR was the method, and the copy in TCRdb shows in-frame clones only, minus some. The DNA gave D and trimming, while V, J and clone size come from that table. Seen here are 160,000 or so clones, around 76% observed once, and the top ten hold about 8.4%. This specimen comes from a study of blood T cell repertoires in COVID-19. At the level of the study: Acute and convalescent COVID-19 samples came from the United States, Italy and Spain. In each case, the material was cDNA or gDNA derived from T cells, B-cell-depleted T cells, or PBMCs.

The receptor's source is a woman between 65 and 79 years old with acute or convalescent COVID-19. Sequencing used peripheral blood.

The CDR3 loop reads CASRRTGGPSELFF. The CDR3 DNA reads as TGTGCCAGTAGAAGGACAGGGGGCCCCTCGGAACTGTTTTTT. The J gene is TRBJ1-4, the V gene TRBV19, with 11 bases aligning to TRBD1. Unmatched junction bases numbered 9, after V lost 6 bases and J lost 12 bases. From germline, CDR1 is LNHDA and CDR2 SQIVND (reference sequence). The CDR3 is made up of 14 amino acids.